The present T cell receptor (beta chain) was sequenced within a study of cytomegalovirus exposure and HLA in healthy donors. General study points: An ancestry cluster, one associated with Asian ancestry, reportedly showed fewer N-insertions than the 666-donor mean in a later analysis. A highly shared variant cluster was judged a likely technical artifact.

V shed 5 bases and J shed 2 bases, with 14 bases lying between them. CDR3 length equals 15 residues. CDR1 and CDR2 from the germline V gene are MNHEY and SMNVEV (reference sequence). As to this clone: Antigen unknown.

The PCR had 60 Vbeta and 13 Jbeta primers. The assay was immunoSEQ multiplex PCR, and TCRdb's table has in-frame clones only and misses some. The table lists 280,000 or so clones, around nine tenths of them singletons, with approximately 2.4% in the top ten. The receptor comes from a young woman in good health and CMV-seronegative. This chain uses TRBV27 with TRBJ2-3; D perhaps matches TRBD2 (7 bases). The sample comprised PBMCs. The DNA for the CDR3 is TGTGCCAGCAGTGATTGGGGGGGGCCCACAGATACGCAGTATTTT. This codes for CASSDWGGPTDTQYF.